The 15 T cell receptor beta chains below were found in one sample sequenced in a study of blood T cells in healthy people across ages. PCR was performed a second time for about 7 to 12 cycles using a sample-barcoded 5' primer and a J-beta primer mix. Each CDR3 protein gets one entry after TCRdb re-called the 5' RACE reads with MiXCR. The sample lists 1.6 million or so distinct CDR3 sequences; approximately 32% were seen once. The sample taken for sequencing was blood. The source of these receptors is a woman aged 25 to 45 in good health.

About this clonotype itself: A read error is possible here, since a much larger clone lies one base away. This rearrangement joins TRBV10-3 to TRBJ2-5; 7 positions agree with TRBD2. Germline CDR1 reads ENHRY; CDR2 reads SYGVKD. The V gene end was trimmed by 6 bases and the J gene end by 3 bases; junction bases not matched to a gene: 4. The CDR3 is 13 amino acids. CDR3 region: CAIREAGEETQYF. CDR3 coding DNA: TGTGCCATCAGGGAGGCGGGGGAAGAGACCCAGTACTTC.

This clonotype showed up just a few times. This rearrangement joins TRBV29-1 to TRBJ2-5; TRBD1 agrees at 9 bases. Germline assignment: CDR1 SQVTM and CDR2 ANQGSEA. The V gene end was trimmed by 4 bases and the J gene end by 2 bases; junction bases not matched to a gene: 5. The CDR3 sequence is 14 residues long. The CDR3 loop reads CSVVKQGAQETQYF. The CDR3 DNA sequence: TGCAGCGTTGTTAAACAGGGGGCTCAAGAGACCCAGTACTTC.

The rearrangement links TRBV6-6 to TRBJ2-1; D is perhaps TRBD1 (5 bases). This CDR3 is 16 amino acids long. Germline V gene sequence: CDR1 MNHNY, CDR2 SVGAGI (reference sequence). The germline V and J ends were trimmed by 1 base and 0 bases, with 10 bases remaining between them. The CDR3 is CASSYFRQSSYNEQFF. The DNA for the CDR3 is TGTGCCAGCAGTTACTTCCGACAGAGCTCCTACAATGAGCAGTTCTTC.

This clonotype turned up a few times. The genes are TRBV10-3 and TRBJ2-6; perhaps TRBD1 as D (5 bases). Per germline, CDR1 ENHRY and CDR2 SYGVKD. V was cut by 7 bases and J by 0 bases, with 13 bases left in between. This CDR3 has 16 amino acids. The CDR3 is CAINPGPLSGANVLTF. The CDR3, as DNA: TGTGCCATCAACCCAGGGCCCCTCTCTGGGGCCAACGTCCTGACTTTC.

V and J are TRBV7-9 and TRBJ1-5; TRBD1 matches at 8 bases. Germline lookup yields CDR1 SEHNR and CDR2 FQNEAQ (reference sequence). The CDR3 covers 15 residues. The V and J ends lost 3 bases and 5 bases, in that order; junction bases with no gene match: 6. The CDR3 region has the DNA TGTGCCAGCAGCTTGATGACAGGGGTCGATCAGCCCCAGCATTTT. Amino acid sequence: CASSLMTGVDQPQHF.

The V gene is TRBV9, the J gene TRBJ2-1; weak D call: TRBD2 (6 bases). Trimming pared 0 bases from V and 3 bases from J, leaving 13 bases between. This CDR3 is built from 16 residues. Germline V lookup: CDR1 SGDLS, CDR2 YYNGEE. Here the CDR3 reads CASSVGDSPYYNEQFF. CDR3 nucleotides: TGTGCCAGCAGCGTAGGGGACTCTCCTTACTACAATGAGCAGTTCTTC.

The gene calls are TRBV12-3 or TRBV12-4 and TRBJ2-5, with TRBD2 matching over 7 bases. The DNA end is more similar to TRBJ2-7, so the J call may be wrong. The length of the CDR3 is 13 residues. The CDR3 region is CASRGGSAHEQYF. The CDR3 region has the DNA TGTGCCAGCAGGGGGGGGAGTGCCCACGAGCAGTACTTC.

This clonotype was seen more than once but under ten times. The chain combines TRBV5-1 with TRBJ2-7, with TRBD1 matching 9 bases. CDR1 is SGHRS, CDR2 YFSETQ, per germline. V was pared by 0 bases and J by 1 base, with 11 bases of the junction left unmatched. There are 18 residues in the CDR3. The CDR3 spells CASSLELVRDRASYEQYF. The CDR3 DNA reads as TGCGCCAGCAGCTTGGAACTTGTCCGGGACAGGGCTTCCTACGAGCAGTACTTC.

Many counts were recorded for this clonotype. The CDR3 DNA sequence: TGTGCCAGCTCCCCCTACCTTGGGGGCTACGAGCAGTACTTC. Its protein is CASSPYLGGYEQYF. The J gene is TRBJ2-7, the V gene TRBV27, with D perhaps TRBD1 or TRBD2 (5 bases each). Germline assignment: CDR1 MNHEY and CDR2 SMNVEV (reference sequence). CDR3 length: 14 residues. V lost 8 bases and J lost 3, with 17 bases in between.

The chain joins TRBV27 to TRBJ1-2; 7 nucleotides align to TRBD1. With V trimmed by 4 bases and J by 1 base, 6 bases remained unmatched. CDR1 is MNHEY, CDR2 SMNVEV, per germline (reference sequence). The CDR3 spans 15 residues. CDR3 in DNA: TGTGCCAGCAGTTCCGTACAGGGGAATAACTATGGCTACACCTTC. Its protein product is CASSSVQGNNYGYTF.

This clonotype was observed a few times. The chain uses TRBV5-6 and TRBJ2-5; 10 nucleotides align to TRBD2. V shed 4 bases, J shed 2 bases, and the junction held 14 bases outside the gene matches. Germline-derived CDR1 and CDR2 are SGHDT and YYEEEE. The CDR3 is 18 amino acids. The CDR3 DNA is TGTGCCAGCAGCCAGCTAGCGGGGGAGCACCGGTTGCAAGAGACCCAGTACTTC. Its protein product is CASSQLAGEHRLQETQYF.

This clonotype has more than one count but fewer than ten. This rearrangement joins TRBV5-1 to TRBJ2-5; 8 bases are a match to TRBD2. The J segment lost 3 bases and the V segment lost 4 bases, leaving 5 bases of the junction unmatched. The V gene's germline CDR1 is SGHRS and CDR2 YFSETQ. The CDR3 is 14 residues long. Here the CDR3 DNA reads TGCGCCAGCAGCGGGACGGGGGGGGAAGAGACCCAGTACTTC. Its protein product is CASSGTGGEETQYF.

As regards this clonotype: Being one base from a much bigger clone, this may be a read error. The CDR3 DNA sequence: TGCAGTGCTAGAGATCAGACAGGGGGTGGTCGAGAGACCCAGTACTTC. The encoded protein is CSARDQTGGGRETQYF. This chain connects TRBV20-1 to TRBJ2-5, with 9 bases lining up with TRBD1. The CDR3 totals 16 residues. CDR1 DFQATT and CDR2 SNEGSKA come from the germline V gene (reference sequence). V lost 0 bases and J lost 4; bases outside the gene matches: 9.

The rearrangement uses TRBV12-3 or TRBV12-4 and TRBJ1-5; 7 nucleotides match TRBD1. V lost 5 bases to trimming and J lost 4 bases; unmatched junction nucleotides: 8. CDR3 length: 15 amino acids. The CDR3 loop reads CASSRRQGLNQPQHF. DNA for the CDR3: TGTGCCAGCAGTAGGAGACAGGGATTAAATCAGCCCCAGCATTTT.

The V and J genes are TRBV6-5 and TRBJ2-7; 7 bases map to TRBD2. The CDR3 consists of 14 residues. The germline V gene encodes CDR1 MNHEY and CDR2 SVGAGI. Trimming cost V 5 bases and J 2 bases; bases outside gene matches: 6. CDR3 in amino acids: CASSGSSGAYEQYF. The CDR3, as DNA: TGTGCCAGCAGTGGATCCAGCGGGGCCTACGAGCAGTACTTC.